The present TCR beta chain was sequenced within a study of T cell responses to AZD1222 COVID-19 vaccine. Study-level points and caveats: Females made up more of the donors, who were largely white British, and clonal diversity may have come out too low.

From germline, CDR1 is ENHRY and CDR2 SYGVKD. The V gene end was trimmed by 6 bases and the J gene end by 3 bases; junction bases not matched to a gene: 5. The CDR3 has 14 amino acids. Assay: immunoSEQ multiplex PCR; the TCRdb copy retains only in-frame clones and omits some. Of around 180,000 clones listed, 90% are singletons. For this clone: The antigen is not known. Other DNA sequences in this specimen translate into the identical CDR3.

This receptor was identified in an adult in good health. This specimen consisted of peripheral blood, obtained on day 0 of AZD1222 vaccination. The gene calls are TRBV10-3 and TRBJ2-7; 10 positions match TRBD1. The DNA of the CDR3 is TGTGCCATCAGCAGGACAGGGGGGAGCTACGAGCAGTACTTC. This codes for CAISRTGGSYEQYF.